This record looks at one T cell receptor beta chain sequence and its context. This specimen belongs to a study of identifying expanded T cells in peripheral blood. From germline, CDR1 is SGHTA and CDR2 FQGNSA. The CDR3 is 13 residues long. V was pared by 6 bases and J by 7 bases, with 8 bases of the junction left unmatched. The method was immunoSEQ multiplex PCR; TCRdb's version includes in-frame clones alone and lacks a portion of them. This table holds about 100,000 clones, about 87% found once. Input material: blood. The V and J genes are TRBV7-2 and TRBJ2-7, with TRBD2 identical over 8 bases. The TCR comes from a person aged 18 to 70 in good health. This CDR3 reads CASSTGTRGEQYF. The CDR3 region has the DNA TGTGCCAGCAGTACCGGGACTAGGGGTGAGCAGTACTTC.